This TCR beta chain stems from a study of blood T cell repertoires in COVID-19 (TCRdb year 2020). A note on the overall study: Collaborator samples came from the United States, Italy and Spain and covered acute and convalescent phases of COVID-19. The samples were drawn from the first 160 participants of the ongoing ImmuneRACE study and from under 1,500 subjects provided by 6 global collaborators. Deeply sampled blood TCRbeta repertoires from subjects exposed to, actively infected with, or recovered from COVID-19 were included in the dataset. A freely available public database, intended as a resource for researchers studying the immune response to SARS-CoV-2, is where the repertoires were released. A de-identified subject ID, COVID-19 status, age in years and sex were almost always included in the sample metadata. The material from the prospective study consisted of cDNA or gDNA derived from T cells, B-cell-depleted T cells, or PBMCs. Where available, HLA class I and class II types were taken from metadata supplied by the sample provider and were not determined by assay-based typing.

TCRbeta CDR3 regions were amplified from genomic DNA by means of the immunoSEQ Assay, a bias-controlled multiplex PCR. Per the original workflow: The number of nucleated cells in each sample was estimated by amplification of reference gene primers within the assay. To quantify the absolute abundance of each unique TCRbeta CDR3 rearrangement, sequence reads were collapsed and filtered. Productive Simpson clonality was computed per sample as the square root of Simpson's diversity index over productive rearrangements. The table was pulled from immuneACCESS by TCRdb, which kept in-frame rearrangements only. Such tables lose some clones; where checked, under half of the loss comes from unresolved V genes, and the rest has no known cause. V and J calls and clone size come straight from that table; D and trimming were deduced from the DNA. The sample table records roughly 150,000 clones; roughly 88% of these occur just once. Approximately 9.4% of the sample is in the top ten clones.

The CDR3, cysteine through phenylalanine, is 14 amino acids long. Only the CDR3 region is kept as DNA, spanning 42 bases read in frame from base 1. The germline V gene encodes CDR1 SGHTA and CDR2 FQGNSA. Trimming accounts for 1 base at V and 1 base at J, while the number of junction bases matched to no gene is 0. The collaborating institutions used their own protocols to collect whole blood in K2EDTA tubes. For TCRbeta analysis, collaborators shipped samples as frozen whole blood, isolated PBMCs, or DNA extracted from either of those sample types. What the study reported, not specific to this receptor: Clinical and demographic metadata were provided uncurated, with the amount varying by source and participant.

Of note for this clone: The target of this receptor is not known. No quality values exist for individual bases; no much larger clone is one base distant. Other DNA sequences of this sample code for an identical CDR3.

The rearrangement combines TRBV7-2 with TRBJ2-7, and 8 junctional nucleotides match TRBD2. The clonotype comes from a woman aged 45-59 years with acute or convalescent COVID-19. The specimen was peripheral blood. In nucleotides, the sequence is TGTGCCAGCAGCTTAGGACTAGCGTCCTACGAGCAGTACTTC. It translates as CASSLGLASYEQYF.